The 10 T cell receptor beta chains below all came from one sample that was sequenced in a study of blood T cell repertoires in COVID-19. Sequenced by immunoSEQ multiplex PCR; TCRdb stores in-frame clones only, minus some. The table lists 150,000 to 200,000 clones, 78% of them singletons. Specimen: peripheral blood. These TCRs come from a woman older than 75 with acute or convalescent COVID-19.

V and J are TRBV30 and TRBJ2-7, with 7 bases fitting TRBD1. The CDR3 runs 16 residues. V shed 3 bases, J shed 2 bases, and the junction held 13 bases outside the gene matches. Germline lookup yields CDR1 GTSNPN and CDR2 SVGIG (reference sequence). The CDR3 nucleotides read TGTGCCTGGAGCCCTTCTCGGACAGGTGTGACCTACGAGCAGTACTTC. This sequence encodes CAWSPSRTGVTYEQYF.

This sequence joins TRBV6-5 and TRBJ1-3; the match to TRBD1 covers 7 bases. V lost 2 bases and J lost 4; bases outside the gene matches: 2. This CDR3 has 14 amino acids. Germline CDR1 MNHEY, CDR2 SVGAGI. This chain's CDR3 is CASSYGRGGNTIYF. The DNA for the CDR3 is TGTGCCAGCAGTTACGGCAGGGGGGGAAACACCATATATTTT.

CDR3 amino acids: CASSPFGEGANEQYF. In DNA form, the CDR3 reads TGTGCCAGCAGCCCCTTTGGAGAGGGGGCCAACGAGCAGTACTTC. This chain uses TRBV4-2 with TRBJ2-7; 7 nucleotides agree with TRBD1. Germline V gene sequence: CDR1 LGHNA, CDR2 YNFKEQ. CDR3 size: 15 residues. V was pared by 4 bases and J by 5 bases, with 11 bases of the junction left unmatched.

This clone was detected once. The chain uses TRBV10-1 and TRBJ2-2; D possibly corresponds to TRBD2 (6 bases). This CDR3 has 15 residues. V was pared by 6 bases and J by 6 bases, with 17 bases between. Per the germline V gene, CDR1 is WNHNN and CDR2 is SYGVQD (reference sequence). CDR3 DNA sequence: TGCGCCAGCAGCGAGAGGAGGGGAGTTTCCGGGGAGCTGTTTTTT. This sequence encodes CASSERRGVSGELFF.

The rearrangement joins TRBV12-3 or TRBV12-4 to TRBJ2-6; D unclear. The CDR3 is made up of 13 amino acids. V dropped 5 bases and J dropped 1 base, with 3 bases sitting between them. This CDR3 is CASSLSGANVLTF. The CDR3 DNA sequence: TGTGCCAGCAGTCTTTCTGGGGCCAACGTCCTGACTTTC.

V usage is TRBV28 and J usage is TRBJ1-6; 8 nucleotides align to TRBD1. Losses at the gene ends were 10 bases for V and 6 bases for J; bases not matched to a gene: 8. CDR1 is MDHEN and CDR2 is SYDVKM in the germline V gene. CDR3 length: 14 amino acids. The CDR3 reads CAIRTGIRNSPLHF. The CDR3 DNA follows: TGTGCCATCAGGACAGGGATTCGTAATTCACCCCTCCACTTT.

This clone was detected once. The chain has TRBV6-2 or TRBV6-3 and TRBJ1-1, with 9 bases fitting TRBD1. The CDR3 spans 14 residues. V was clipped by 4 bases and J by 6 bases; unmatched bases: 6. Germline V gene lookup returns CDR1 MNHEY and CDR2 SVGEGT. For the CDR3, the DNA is TGTGCCAGCAGTTTACAGGGGGCGGGGGCTGAAGCTTTCTTT. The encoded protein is CASSLQGAGAEAFF.

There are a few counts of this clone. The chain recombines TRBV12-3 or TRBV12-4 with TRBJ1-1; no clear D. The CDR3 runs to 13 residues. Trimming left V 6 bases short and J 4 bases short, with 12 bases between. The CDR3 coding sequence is TGTGCCAGCAGCCTCACGCGGGGCACTGAAGCTTTCTTT. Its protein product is CASSLTRGTEAFF.

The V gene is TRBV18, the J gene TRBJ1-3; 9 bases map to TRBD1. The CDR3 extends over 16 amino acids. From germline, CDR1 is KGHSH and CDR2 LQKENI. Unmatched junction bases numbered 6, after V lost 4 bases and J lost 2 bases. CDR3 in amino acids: CASSRGQGKTGNTIYF. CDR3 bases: TGTGCCAGCTCACGAGGACAGGGGAAGACTGGAAACACCATATATTTT.

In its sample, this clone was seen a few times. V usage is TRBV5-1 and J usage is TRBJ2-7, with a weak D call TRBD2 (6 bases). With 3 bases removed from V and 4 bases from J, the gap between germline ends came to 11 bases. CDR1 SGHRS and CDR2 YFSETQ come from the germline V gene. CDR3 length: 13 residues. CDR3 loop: CASSSDGGYEQYF. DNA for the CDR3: TGCGCCAGCAGCTCGGACGGAGGGTACGAGCAGTACTTC.